This T cell receptor beta chain was recorded in a study of the immune and genomic landscape of osteosarcoma. General observations from the study: A handful of cases had one hyperexpanded dominant clone and under 100 clonotypes.

Osteosarcoma specimens were post-treatment primary, local recurrence and metastasis tumors from poor-prognosis patients. Germline CDR1 and CDR2: SGHRS and YFSETQ. The J segment lost 7 bases and the V segment lost 0 bases, leaving 5 bases of the junction unmatched. The CDR3 loop spans 14 amino acids. Profiling relied on immunoSEQ multiplex PCR, and the TCRdb table lists in-frame clones only, not all of them. Seen here are about 10,000 clones, approximately 64% observed once, and the top ten hold around 18%. As to this clone: The target antigen is unknown.

J is TRBJ1-1 and V is TRBV5-1, with 8 nucleotides matching TRBD1. The receptor was derived from a human donor with osteosarcoma. Source material: osteosarcoma tumor tissue from the lung. CDR3 coding DNA: TGCGCCAGCAGCTTGGACGGGACAGGCCTTGAAGCTTTCTTT. Translating gives CASSLDGTGLEAFF.